These T cell receptor beta chains were read from a single sample in a study of CD8+ T cells in alopecia areata. The method was immunoSEQ multiplex PCR; TCRdb's version includes in-frame clones alone and lacks a portion of them. This table holds about 180,000 clones, roughly 50% found once. Specimen: CD8+ T cells sorted from blood, collected at week 24, from a patient treated with tofacitinib. These receptor sequences come from a human donor with alopecia areata. Both conserved end residues are part of each CDR3. Each record gives: CDR3 DNA, CDR3 protein, J gene, clone size, V gene, CDR3 length, D gene. The D gene is left open where the match is weak. Clone sizes are given selectively: once, few, many, or a class where the clone is expanded.

TGTGCCTGGAGCAACGGGGGGGCCCACGAGCAGTACTTC	CAWSNGGAHEQYF	TRBJ2-7	.	TRBV30	13	TRBD2
TGTGCCAGCAGAGCAGGGGGGTCCTACAATGAGCAGTTCTTC	CASRAGGSYNEQFF	TRBJ2-1	.	TRBV11-2	14	.
TGTGCCTGGTCTCCAGCAGGCTTTCAGCCCCAGCATTTT	CAWSPAGFQPQHF	TRBJ1-5	.	TRBV30	13	.
TGTGCCAGCAGCTGGCGGGGGGGCAATGAGCAGTTCTTC	CASSWRGGNEQFF	TRBJ2-1	few	TRBV13	13	TRBD2
TGTGCCAGCAGCCATGGAGTGGGGTTCTACGAGCAGTACTTC	CASSHGVGFYEQYF	TRBJ2-7	once	TRBV7-2	14	.
TGTGCCAGCAGCATTGATGGGGGGTCCAATGAGCAGTTCTTC	CASSIDGGSNEQFF	TRBJ2-1	.	TRBV28	14	.
TGTGCCTGGAGTGTGCGGCTCCACACTGAAGCTTTCTTT	CAWSVRLHTEAFF	TRBJ1-1	.	TRBV30	13	.
TGTGCCATCAGTGAGGACACGACAGAAATCTATGGCTACACCTTC	CAISEDTTEIYGYTF	TRBJ1-2	few	TRBV10-3	15	.
TGTGCCACCAGCAGAGTCCCCGGACAGGGGGCCTACGAGCAGTACTTC	CATSRVPGQGAYEQYF	TRBJ2-7	few	TRBV15	16	TRBD1
TGTGCCAGCAAGCCTAGCGGGGAGTCCTACGAGCAGTACTTC	CASKPSGESYEQYF	TRBJ2-7	.	TRBV7-2	14	TRBD2
TGTGCCAGCAGCTTAGAGGCACAGCCAACCTATGGCTACACCTTC	CASSLEAQPTYGYTF	TRBJ1-2	.	TRBV7-9	15	.
TGTGCCAGCAGCGAATCAGGGTATCGGATGACTGAAGCTTTCTTT	CASSESGYRMTEAFF	TRBJ1-1	.	TRBV11-2	15	.
TGCAGCGTTGAGGTACTGGGCGGCTACACCTTC	CSVEVLGGYTF	TRBJ1-2	few	TRBV29-1	11	.
TGTGCCAGCAGCCCCGGGGGGAACACTGAAGCTTTCTTT	CASSPGGNTEAFF	TRBJ1-1	once	TRBV9	13	.
TGTGCCTGGAGTGTAGGTATCGCCACTGAAGCTTTCTTT	CAWSVGIATEAFF	TRBJ1-1	.	TRBV30	13	.
TGTGCCAGCAGCTTGGACACCACCTACGAGCAGTACTTC	CASSLDTTYEQYF	TRBJ2-7	few	TRBV5-5	13	.
TGCAGCGTTTCAGGCGGCGGGGGCTACGAGCAGTACTTC	CSVSGGGGYEQYF	TRBJ2-7	few	TRBV29-1	13	TRBD2
TGCAGCGTTGAGGAAACGGACGGGTACGAGCAGTACTTC	CSVEETDGYEQYF	TRBJ2-7	few	TRBV29-1	13	.
TGCGCCAGCAGCCAAGATCTACAGCGTAGCACAGATACGCAGTATTTT	CASSQDLQRSTDTQYF	TRBJ2-3	few	TRBV11-2	16	.
TGTGCCAGCCGGGGAGGGGAGAACACTGAAGCTTTCTTT	CASRGGENTEAFF	TRBJ1-1	.	TRBV9	13	.
TGTGCCAGCAGCGAACGGGGGGCCCATCTTAATGAGCAGTTCTTC	CASSERGAHLNEQFF	TRBJ2-1	few	TRBV7-9	15	.
TGTGCCAGCAGCTTAGCAGGGGGGAGTGAAGCTTTCTTT	CASSLAGGSEAFF	TRBJ1-1	.	TRBV7-8	13	.
TGTGCCAGCAGGGGGACCGGGACAAAGAACACTGAAGCTTTCTTT	CASRGTGTKNTEAFF	TRBJ1-1	.	TRBV7-9	15	.
TGTGCCTGGAGTGTCGACAGGGGGCTGGGAGGCTACACCTTC	CAWSVDRGLGGYTF	TRBJ1-2	.	TRBV30	14	TRBD1
TGTGCCAGCAGCTTAGCAGGGGGCAATTCACCCCTCCACTTT	CASSLAGGNSPLHF	TRBJ1-6	.	TRBV11-2	14	TRBD1
TGTGCCAGTGGGGGTGAGCAGTTCTTC	CASGGEQFF	TRBJ2-1	.	TRBV9	9	.
TGCAGCGGAACCACAGGGGATTATGGCTACACCTTC	CSGTTGDYGYTF	TRBJ1-2	few	TRBV29-1	12	TRBD1
TGCAGCGTTGAGCCAGCGGGGGGGCTTGAGACCCAGTACTTC	CSVEPAGGLETQYF	TRBJ2-5	.	TRBV29-1	14	TRBD2
TGTGCCATCAGAACGGAGCAATACGAGCAGTACTTC	CAIRTEQYEQYF	TRBJ2-7	once	TRBV10-3	12	.
TGTGCCAGCAGCTTAACGTTGGGCAGGGGGCCGAGTGCCTACAATGAGCAGTTCTTC	CASSLTLGRGPSAYNEQFF	TRBJ2-1	once	TRBV7-3	19	TRBD1
TGTGCCAGCAGCCCCCCCGCGGGGGATGGCTACACCTTC	CASSPPAGDGYTF	TRBJ1-2	.	TRBV7-9	13	.
TGTGCCAGTAGTATGGACAGACGGAACACTGAAGCTTTCTTT	CASSMDRRNTEAFF	TRBJ1-1	.	TRBV19	14	.
TGTGCCAGTAGCCATGAGTGGAATGAGCAGTTCTTC	CASSHEWNEQFF	TRBJ2-1	few	TRBV19	12	.
TGTGCCAGCAGCGTAGGGGTGGTCTCTGAAGCTTTCTTT	CASSVGVVSEAFF	TRBJ1-1	.	TRBV9	13	.
TGCGCCAGCAGCCAAGATTTTGGCTACGAGCAGTACTTC	CASSQDFGYEQYF	TRBJ2-7	.	TRBV4-3	13	.
TGCGCCAGCAGCCAAGGGGTCCGCGGGGAGCAGTTCTTC	CASSQGVRGEQFF	TRBJ2-1	once	TRBV4-3	13	.
TGTGCCAGCAGCTTAAGGGACAGCCCCTACGAGCAGTACTTC	CASSLRDSPYEQYF	TRBJ2-7	few	TRBV13	14	TRBD1
TGTGCCTGGAGTACAGCCGTGGGGGTCGACGCTGAAGCTTTCTTT	CAWSTAVGVDAEAFF	TRBJ1-1	few	TRBV30	15	.
TGTGCCAGCAGCCAAAGTCCGTCCTCCAATGAAAAACTGTTTTTT	CASSQSPSSNEKLFF	TRBJ1-4	few	TRBV14	15	.
TGCGCCAGCGGGTCCGGGAACACTGAAGCTTTCTTT	CASGSGNTEAFF	TRBJ1-1	.	TRBV4-3	12	.
TGTGCCAGCAGCTTAGGTACAGATACGCAGTATTTT	CASSLGTDTQYF	TRBJ2-3	few	TRBV13	12	.
TGTGCTAGTGGCCCGGGGTGGGCAGCTTTCTTT	CASGPGWAAFF	TRBJ1-1	once	TRBV12-5	11	.
TGTGCCTGGAGTTTTGACAGCATGAACACTGAAGCTTTCTTT	CAWSFDSMNTEAFF	TRBJ1-1	.	TRBV30	14	.
TGTGCCAGCAGCCAAGACTACAACGGCTACACCTTC	CASSQDYNGYTF	TRBJ1-2	.	TRBV14	12	.
TGTGCCAGCAGCTTAGCGTCCGCGGATACGCAGTATTTT	CASSLASADTQYF	TRBJ2-3	.	TRBV7-6	13	.
TGTGCCAAACAATCCGGGACTAGCGATAATGAGCAGTTCTTC	CAKQSGTSDNEQFF	TRBJ2-1	.	TRBV2	14	TRBD2
TGTGCCAGCAGCTTAGGCCCCCACTCCTACGAGCAGTACTTC	CASSLGPHSYEQYF	TRBJ2-7	.	TRBV7-3	14	.
TGTGCCAGCAGCGTATCTAACAGGATAACGAACACCGGGGAGCTGTTTTTT	CASSVSNRITNTGELFF	TRBJ2-2	.	TRBV9	17	.
TGTGCCAGCAGCAGGGGGGGGTCACCCCTCCACTTT	CASSRGGSPLHF	TRBJ1-6	.	TRBV5-6	12	.
TGTGCCAGCAGCTTACAGGGGGGCTACGAGCAGTACTTC	CASSLQGGYEQYF	TRBJ2-7	.	TRBV7-8	13	.
TGTGCCTGGAGTGTACAGTTCACTGAAGCTTTCTTT	CAWSVQFTEAFF	TRBJ1-1	once	TRBV30	12	.
TGTGCCAGCAGTTACGGGGATACGCAGTATTTT	CASSYGDTQYF	TRBJ2-3	.	TRBV6-6	11	.
TGTGCCAGCAGCGAGATACAGAACCAGAACACTGAAGCTTTCTTT	CASSEIQNQNTEAFF	TRBJ1-1	.	TRBV6-5	15	.
TGTGCCAGCAGACCGAGTGGGTTTGGTGTCGCAGATACGCAGTATTTT	CASRPSGFGVADTQYF	TRBJ2-3	few	TRBV7-9	16	.